A selection of T cell receptor beta chains follows, all from one sample in a study of graft-versus-host responses after intestinal transplantation. Assay used: immunoSEQ multiplex PCR; TCRdb lists only in-frame clones, some missing. Of about 100,000 clones listed, about 90% are singletons. Antigens of these TCRs are unknown. Material: unstimulated CD4+ T cells sorted from spleen or lymph node cells, obtained before intestinal transplant. All receptors derive from a human donor who received an intestinal transplant. The CDR3 runs from the conserved cysteine through the conserved F or W. A D gene is named only where the DNA matches it firmly. A row's size may be missing; if present it is once, few, many or a size class.

.	.	TRBJ1-3	14	TRBV6-5	CASSRSDTGNTIYF	TGTGCCAGCAGTCGCTCGGACACTGGAAACACCATATATTTT
.	.	TRBJ2-7	14	TRBV6-6	CASSYQGRTYEQYF	TGTGCCAGCAGTTACCAGGGCAGAACCTACGAGCAGTACTTC
.	TRBD2	TRBJ2-6	17	TRBV7-3	CASSLAGLSSGANVLTF	TGTGCCAGCAGCTTAGCGGGACTAAGCTCTGGGGCCAACGTCCTGACTTTC
.	TRBD2	TRBJ2-5	16	TRBV9	CASSVGGLAGGETQYF	TGTGCCAGCAGCGTAGGGGGACTAGCGGGAGGAGAGACCCAGTACTTC
.	.	TRBJ1-6	15	TRBV7-9	CASSLEAGDNSPLHF	TGTGCCAGCAGCTTAGAGGCAGGAGATAATTCACCCCTCCACTTT
.	.	TRBJ1-2	15	TRBV9	CASSPHLTVPGGYTF	TGTGCCAGCAGCCCTCATCTTACAGTTCCGGGGGGCTACACCTTC
.	TRBD2	TRBJ2-1	14	TRBV9	CASSVLGLNNEQFF	TGTGCCAGCAGCGTTCTGGGACTAAACAATGAGCAGTTCTTC
.	TRBD2	TRBJ2-1	14	TRBV19	CASSLAGSYNEQFF	TGTGCCAGTAGTTTAGCGGGATCTTACAATGAGCAGTTCTTC
few	TRBD1	TRBJ1-2	15	TRBV6-5	CASSYTTGQQYGYTF	TGTGCCAGCAGTTATACCACGGGACAGCAATATGGCTACACCTTC
.	.	TRBJ2-1	17	TRBV9	CASSPGQEAYSYNEQFF	TGTGCCAGCAGCCCCGGCCAAGAGGCATACTCCTACAATGAGCAGTTCTTC
.	.	TRBJ2-3	13	TRBV18	CASFQDSTDTQYF	TGTGCCAGCTTCCAGGACAGCACAGATACGCAGTATTTT
.	.	TRBJ2-2	14	TRBV9	CASSAFGGTGELFF	TGTGCCAGCAGCGCCTTCGGGGGTACCGGGGAGCTGTTTTTT
few	.	TRBJ1-1	15	TRBV5-4	CASSLGHPRNTEAFF	TGTGCCAGCAGCCTCGGACACCCAAGGAACACTGAAGCTTTCTTT
.	TRBD2	TRBJ2-1	18	TRBV28	CASSFPRTSVSSYNEQFF	TGTGCCAGCAGTTTCCCTCGGACTAGCGTGAGCTCCTACAATGAGCAGTTCTTC
.	TRBD1	TRBJ2-7	15	TRBV2	CASRYRGQISYEQYF	TGTGCCAGCAGGTACAGGGGGCAAATCTCCTACGAGCAGTACTTC
.	TRBD1	TRBJ2-1	15	TRBV6-5	CASSLDRASYNEQFF	TGTGCCAGCAGTTTGGACAGGGCTTCCTACAATGAGCAGTTCTTC
.	TRBD1	TRBJ1-4	16	TRBV4-1	CASKAGTGSSREKLFF	TGCGCCAGCAAGGCGGGGACAGGGTCATCGCGCGAAAAACTGTTTTTT
.	.	TRBJ2-7	12	TRBV5-4	CASSFNSYEQYF	TGTGCCAGCAGCTTTAACTCCTACGAGCAGTACTTC
once	TRBD1	TRBJ2-7	16	TRBV5-1	CASSLSGQGPSYEQYF	TGCGCCAGCAGCTTGTCGGGACAGGGGCCCTCCTACGAGCAGTACTTC
.	.	TRBJ1-5	13	TRBV6-5	CASSLDRNQPQHF	TGTGCCAGCAGTTTGGACAGAAATCAGCCCCAGCATTTT
.	.	TRBJ2-2	12	TRBV6-1	CASNRLTGELFF	TGTGCCAGCAATAGACTCACCGGGGAGCTGTTTTTT
.	.	TRBJ1-5	15	TRBV15	CATSRDAGENQPQHF	TGTGCCACCAGCAGAGATGCGGGAGAAAATCAGCCCCAGCATTTT
.	.	TRBJ2-5	15	TRBV15	CATSRDSPGRKTQYF	TGTGCCACCAGCAGAGATTCGCCGGGAAGGAAGACCCAGTACTTC